The 14 T cell receptor beta chains below all came from one sample that was sequenced in a study of T cells in Graves' hyperthyroidism and ophthalmopathy. Regions amplified from RNA transcripts were the TCR beta CDR3 regions. HTBI primers were the set used in a first-round RT-PCR of the TCR CDR3. Via MiXCR, TCRdb re-called the multiplex PCR reads, giving one row per CDR3 protein. The table lists approximately 430,000 distinct CDR3 sequences, 15% to 18% of them singletons, with 7.5% to 9% in the top ten. Sequenced: blood. The receptors stem from a woman in her late teens or twenties with Graves' hyperthyroidism.

This clonotype was counted many times. Here the CDR3 DNA reads TGTGCCAGCTCCCGGGGTTCAGCGGGGGGATGGGAGCAGTACTTC. Encoded protein: CASSRGSAGGWEQYF. The chain uses TRBV2 and TRBJ2-7, with TRBD2 identical over 9 bases. The CDR3 is 15 amino acids. Per germline, CDR1 SNHLY and CDR2 FYNNEI. J was trimmed by 7 bases and V by 8 bases; bases with no gene match: 15.

In its sample, this clonotype was seen many times. The rearrangement joins TRBV7-9 to TRBJ2-7; perhaps TRBD2 as D (6 bases). V was trimmed by 0 bases and J by 5 bases, leaving 11 bases between them. The CDR3 is 14 amino acids. CDR1 and CDR2 (germline): SEHNR, FQNEAQ (reference sequence). The CDR3 loop is CASSLAVGGDEQYF. For the CDR3, the DNA is TGTGCCAGCAGCTTAGCGGTCGGAGGGGACGAGCAGTACTTC.

This rearrangement joins TRBV28 to TRBJ2-7, with D maybe TRBD1 (6 bases). CDR3 length: 15 residues. The V gene's germline CDR1 is MDHEN and CDR2 SYDVKM. V was trimmed by 6 bases and J by 3 bases, leaving 18 bases between them. The CDR3 region has the DNA TGTGCCAGCAGCCGAGGACAGCTAGGAGGCTACGAGCAGTACTTC. Amino acid sequence: CASSRGQLGGYEQYF.

This clonotype was counted many times. The chain joins TRBV12-5 to TRBJ1-1; TRBD1 is a possible D gene (5 bases). The V end lost 1 base, the J end lost 5 bases, and 5 bases lay between the germline ends. The germline gives CDR1 LGHNT, CDR2 FRNRAP. CDR3 length equals 12 residues. The CDR3 spells CASGLGGTEAFF. DNA of the CDR3: TGTGCTAGTGGTTTGGGGGGGACTGAAGCTTTCTTT.

Ten or more counts support this clonotype. This chain uses TRBV20-1 with TRBJ2-5, with 8 bases that match TRBD1. There are 15 residues in the CDR3. V dropped 1 base and J dropped 3; count of bases not matched to a gene: 7. Per the germline V gene, CDR1 is DFQATT and CDR2 is SNEGSKA (reference sequence). The CDR3 region has the DNA TGCAGTGCTAGAGTTCCCCTGACAGGGGAAGAGACCCAGTACTTC. Its protein is CSARVPLTGEETQYF.

The chain joins TRBV7-9 to TRBJ1-1; a possible D gene is TRBD1 (5 bases). This CDR3 spans 17 amino acids. CDR1 and CDR2 from the germline V gene are SEHNR and FQNEAQ (reference sequence). The V gene lost 0 bases and the J gene lost 1 base, with 15 bases spanning the gap. CDR3: CASSLAGRDRGNTEAFF. The CDR3 DNA reads TGTGCCAGCAGCTTAGCGGGCCGGGACCGGGGGAACACTGAAGCTTTCTTT. Using reference TRBV7-9 and TRBJ1-1 for the parts outside the CDR3, the full variable domain is DTGVSQNPRHKITKRGQNVTFRCDPISEHNRLYWYRQTLGQGPEFLTYFQNEAQLEKSRLLSDRFSAERPKGSFSTLEIQRTEQGDSAMYLCASSLAGRDRGNTEAFFGQGTRLTVV.

This clonotype was counted many times. The chain combines TRBV3-1 with TRBJ2-2; 7 bases align to TRBD2. This CDR3 is 16 amino acids long. V gave up 10 bases and J gave up 7 bases; unmatched junction bases: 18. Germline V gives CDR1 LGHDT, CDR2 YNNKEL (reference sequence). CDR3: CATPPRDGPSGGELFF. DNA of the CDR3: TGTGCCACTCCGCCTCGGGACGGGCCTAGCGGCGGGGAGCTGTTTTTT.

At least ten counts were recorded for this clonotype. J is TRBJ1-1 and V is TRBV30; weak D call: TRBD1 (5 bases). Trimming took 3 bases from V and 8 from J, leaving 10 bases between them. CDR3 size: 11 residues. CDR1 and CDR2 (germline): GTSNPN, SVGIG (reference sequence). The CDR3 sequence is CAWRDGGEAFF. The CDR3 DNA is TGTGCCTGGAGAGACGGGGGGGAAGCTTTCTTT.

This clonotype was seen repeatedly, ten times or more. The V gene is TRBV12-3 or TRBV12-4, the J gene TRBJ1-2, with D unresolved. The CDR3 runs to 12 residues. V dropped 5 bases and J dropped 2 bases, with 6 bases sitting between them. The CDR3 reads CASSVANYGYTF. The CDR3 DNA reads as TGTGCCAGCAGTGTGGCGAACTATGGCTACACCTTC.

This clonotype was detected ten times or more. CDR3 DNA sequence: TGTGCCAGCAGTCCCGCGGGAGAAGAGACCCAGTACTTC. Its protein is CASSPAGEETQYF. The chain joins TRBV6-1 to TRBJ2-5; 7 bases are a match to TRBD2. Germline CDR1 and CDR2: MNHNS and SASEGT. CDR3 length: 13 amino acids. With V trimmed by 5 bases and J by 3 bases, 3 bases remained unmatched.

This clonotype was detected many times. V and J are TRBV7-3 and TRBJ1-4, with TRBD1 as a possible D gene (5 bases). Germline CDR1 is SGHTA and CDR2 is FQGTGA. This CDR3 spans 15 amino acids. V lost 3 bases to trimming and J lost 4 bases, with 12 bases between them. The DNA for the CDR3 is TGTGCCAGCAGCTTCCCCAGGGCAAATAATGAAAAACTGTTTTTT. This codes for CASSFPRANNEKLFF.

This clonotype was picked up many times. The rearrangement uses TRBV12-3 or TRBV12-4 and TRBJ1-6; 10 nucleotides align to TRBD1. The CDR3 totals 16 residues. J gave up 6 bases and V 6 bases, and 8 bases lay outside the gene matches. This CDR3 reads CASSPKWDRGNSPLHF. As DNA, the CDR3 is TGTGCCAGCAGCCCAAAGTGGGACAGGGGTAATTCACCCCTCCACTTT.

The chain carries TRBV11-2 and TRBJ2-1, with 8 bases lining up with TRBD2. Germline V gene sequence: CDR1 SGHAT, CDR2 FQNNGV. CDR3 size: 15 residues. Germline trimming cut 5 bases from V and 6 bases from J; bases unmatched to any gene: 9. DNA for the CDR3: TGTGCCAGCAGCCGCCCGGGACTAGAAGGCAATGAGCAGTTCTTC. Protein: CASSRPGLEGNEQFF.

This clonotype was detected many times. The rearrangement joins TRBV24-1 to TRBJ2-5, with D tentatively TRBD2 (5 bases). V lost 5 bases to trimming and J lost 2 bases, with 14 bases between them. The CDR3 is made up of 15 amino acids. Germline V gene sequence: CDR1 KGHDR, CDR2 SFDVKD. The CDR3 region is CATSASRESQETQYF. DNA of the CDR3: TGTGCCACCAGTGCAAGCCGGGAATCTCAAGAGACCCAGTACTTC.